The T cell receptor beta chain under discussion was sequenced for a study of T cells in Graves' hyperthyroidism and ophthalmopathy. The study defined stable Graves' hyperthyroidism as no ophthalmopathy progression within 18 months. TCR beta CDR3 regions were amplified from RNA. TCR CDR3 regions were first amplified by RT-PCR with HTBI primers. TCRdb re-derived calls from the multiplex PCR reads in MiXCR, one entry per CDR3 protein. Found here are 300,000 to 450,000 distinct CDR3 sequences, roughly 14% of them singletons; the top ten hold more than 9.5%. The sample holds a few counts of this clonotype. This TCR came from a woman aged 55-75 years with Graves' hyperthyroidism. Sample: blood.

CDR3 residues: CASSLGGRASEQFF. As DNA, the CDR3 is TGTGCCAGCAGTTTAGGGGGGAGGGCCAGCGAGCAGTTCTTC. V and J are TRBV12-3 or TRBV12-4 and TRBJ2-1, with 7 nucleotides matching TRBD2. The CDR3 length is 14 residues. J gave up 10 bases and V 1 base, and 7 bases lay outside the gene matches.